This TCR beta chain was profiled in a study of T-cell reconstitution after alpha-beta-depleted transplantation in children. The V and J ends lost 0 bases and 5 bases respectively, with 14 bases between them. Germline V lookup: CDR1 SGHRS, CDR2 YFSETQ. CDR3 length equals 15 residues. This clonotype appeared many times. Library preparation (for TCRbeta) was performed with unique molecular identifiers. TCRdb processed the PCR reads anew with MiXCR; each CDR3 protein has one entry. The sample includes roughly 500,000 distinct CDR3 sequences, roughly an eighth of them seen just once. This chain joins TRBV5-1 and TRBJ2-5; weak D call: TRBD1 (6 bases). Material: PBMCs from the stem cell graft donor, obtained from the stem cell graft. The sequence was obtained from a human donor who donated a stem cell graft to a child with combined immunodeficiency. The CDR3 here is CASSLDPGAGETQYF. The DNA of the CDR3 is TGCGCCAGCAGCTTGGATCCAGGGGCTGGGGAGACCCAGTACTTC.